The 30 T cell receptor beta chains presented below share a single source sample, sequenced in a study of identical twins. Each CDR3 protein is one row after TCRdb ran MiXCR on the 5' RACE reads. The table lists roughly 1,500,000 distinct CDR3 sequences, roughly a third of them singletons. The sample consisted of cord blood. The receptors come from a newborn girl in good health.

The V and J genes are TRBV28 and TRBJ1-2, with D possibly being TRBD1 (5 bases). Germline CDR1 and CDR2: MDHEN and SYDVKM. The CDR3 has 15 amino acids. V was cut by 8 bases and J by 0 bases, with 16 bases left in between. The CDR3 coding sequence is TGTGCCAGCGGAGGATGGGACGGAGCTAACTATGGCTACACCTTC. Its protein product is CASGGWDGANYGYTF.

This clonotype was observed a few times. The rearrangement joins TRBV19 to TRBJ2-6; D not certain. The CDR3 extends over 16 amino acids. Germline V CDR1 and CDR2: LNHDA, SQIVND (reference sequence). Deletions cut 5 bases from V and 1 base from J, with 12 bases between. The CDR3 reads CASSGWRTSGANVLTF. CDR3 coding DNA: TGTGCCAGTAGTGGGTGGCGGACGTCTGGGGCCAACGTCCTGACTTTC.

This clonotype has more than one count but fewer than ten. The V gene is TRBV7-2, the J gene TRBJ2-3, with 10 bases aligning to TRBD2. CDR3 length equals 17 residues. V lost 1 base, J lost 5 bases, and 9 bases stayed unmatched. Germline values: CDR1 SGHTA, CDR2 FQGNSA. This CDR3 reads CASSLGWSGGAKDTQYF. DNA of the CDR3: TGTGCCAGCAGCTTAGGATGGAGCGGGGGGGCCAAAGATACGCAGTATTTT.

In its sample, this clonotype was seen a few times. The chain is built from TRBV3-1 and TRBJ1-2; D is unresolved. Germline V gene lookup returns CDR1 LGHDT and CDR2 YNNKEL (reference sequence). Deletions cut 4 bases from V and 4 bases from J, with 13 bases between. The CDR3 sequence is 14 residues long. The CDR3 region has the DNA TGTGCCAGCAGCCCTTCGCAGATTCTCTATGGCTACACCTTC. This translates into CASSPSQILYGYTF. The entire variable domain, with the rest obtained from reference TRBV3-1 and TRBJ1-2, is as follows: DTAVSQTPKYLVTQMGNDKSIKCEQNLGHDTMYWYKQDSKKFLKIMFSYNNKELIINETVPNRFSPKSPDKAHLNLHINSLELGDSAVYFCASSPSQILYGYTFGSGTRLTVV.

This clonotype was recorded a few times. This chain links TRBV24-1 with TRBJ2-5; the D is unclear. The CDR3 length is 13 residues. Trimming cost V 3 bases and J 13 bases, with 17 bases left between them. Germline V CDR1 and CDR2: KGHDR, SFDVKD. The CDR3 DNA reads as TGTGCCACCAGTGATGGTGCCCCCAGTCCTCGGTACTTC. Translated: CATSDGAPSPRYF.

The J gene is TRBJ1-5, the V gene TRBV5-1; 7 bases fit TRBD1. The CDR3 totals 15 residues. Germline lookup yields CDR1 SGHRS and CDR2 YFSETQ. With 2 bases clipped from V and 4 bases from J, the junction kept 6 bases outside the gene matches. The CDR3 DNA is TGCGCCAGCAGCTTCGACAGGGATCCTAATCAGCCCCAGCATTTT. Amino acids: CASSFDRDPNQPQHF.

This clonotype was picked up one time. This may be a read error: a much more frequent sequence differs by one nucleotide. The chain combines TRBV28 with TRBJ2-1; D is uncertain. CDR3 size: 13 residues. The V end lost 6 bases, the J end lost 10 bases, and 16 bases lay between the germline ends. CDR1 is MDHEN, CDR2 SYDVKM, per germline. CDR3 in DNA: TGTGCCAGCAGGGCGTCAAGCTCCTACGAGCAGTTCTTC. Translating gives CASRASSSYEQFF.

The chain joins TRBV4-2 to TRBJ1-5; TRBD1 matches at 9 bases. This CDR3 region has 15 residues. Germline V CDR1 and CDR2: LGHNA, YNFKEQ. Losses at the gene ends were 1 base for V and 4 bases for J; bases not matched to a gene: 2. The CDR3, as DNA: TGTGCCAGCAGCCAAGGGGACAGGGATAATCAGCCCCAGCATTTT. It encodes CASSQGDRDNQPQHF.

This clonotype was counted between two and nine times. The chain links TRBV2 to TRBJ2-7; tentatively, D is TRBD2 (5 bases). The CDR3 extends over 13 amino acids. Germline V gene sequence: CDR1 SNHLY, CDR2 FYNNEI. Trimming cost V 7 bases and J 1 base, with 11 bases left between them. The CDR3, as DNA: TGTGCCAGCACCGAGGGCCAATCCTACGAGCAGTACTTC. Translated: CASTEGQSYEQYF.

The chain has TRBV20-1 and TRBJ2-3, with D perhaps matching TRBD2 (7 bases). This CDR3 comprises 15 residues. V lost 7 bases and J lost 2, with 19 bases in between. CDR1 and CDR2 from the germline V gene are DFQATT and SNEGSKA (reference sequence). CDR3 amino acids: CSVARGTIPTDTQYF. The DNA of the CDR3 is TGCAGTGTGGCTAGGGGGACTATCCCCACAGATACGCAGTATTTT.

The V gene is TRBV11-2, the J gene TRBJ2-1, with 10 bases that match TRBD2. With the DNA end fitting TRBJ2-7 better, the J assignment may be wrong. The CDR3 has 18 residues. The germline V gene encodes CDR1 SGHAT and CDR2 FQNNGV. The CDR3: CASSSRKASGGSYNEQYF. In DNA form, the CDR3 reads TGTGCCAGCAGCTCGAGAAAGGCTAGCGGGGGCTCCTACAATGAGCAGTACTTC.

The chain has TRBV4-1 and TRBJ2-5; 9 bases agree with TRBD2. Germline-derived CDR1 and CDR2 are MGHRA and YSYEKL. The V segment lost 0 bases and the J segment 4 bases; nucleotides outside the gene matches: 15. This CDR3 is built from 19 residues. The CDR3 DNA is TGCGCCAGCAGCCAAGAAATCGGTATGGGGCTAGCGGGAAGAGAGACCCAGTACTTC. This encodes CASSQEIGMGLAGRETQYF.

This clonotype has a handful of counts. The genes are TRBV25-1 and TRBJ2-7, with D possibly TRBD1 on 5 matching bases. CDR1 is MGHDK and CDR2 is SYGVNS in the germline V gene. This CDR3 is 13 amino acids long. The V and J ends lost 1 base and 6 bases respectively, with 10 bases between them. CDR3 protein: CASSESRAGEQYF. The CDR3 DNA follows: TGTGCCAGCAGTGAATCCAGGGCCGGCGAGCAGTACTTC.

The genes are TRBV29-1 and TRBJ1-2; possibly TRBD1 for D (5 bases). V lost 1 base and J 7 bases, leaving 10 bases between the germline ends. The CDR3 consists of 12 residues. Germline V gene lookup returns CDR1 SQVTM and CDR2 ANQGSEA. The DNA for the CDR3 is TGCAGCGTTGAAGTCCAGGGAGGTGGCTACACCTTC. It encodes CSVEVQGGGYTF.

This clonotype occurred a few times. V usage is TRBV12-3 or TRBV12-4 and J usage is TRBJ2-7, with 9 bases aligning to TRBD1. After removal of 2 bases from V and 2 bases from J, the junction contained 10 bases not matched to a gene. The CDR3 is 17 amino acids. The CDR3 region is CASSLPSSGTGPYEQYF. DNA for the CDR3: TGTGCCAGCAGTTTACCTTCCAGTGGGACAGGGCCCTACGAGCAGTACTTC.

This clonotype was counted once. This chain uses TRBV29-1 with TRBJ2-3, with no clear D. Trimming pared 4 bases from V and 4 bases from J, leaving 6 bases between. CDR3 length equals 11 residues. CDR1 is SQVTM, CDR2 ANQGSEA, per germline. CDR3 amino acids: CSVADSDTQYF. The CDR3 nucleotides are TGCAGCGTTGCAGACTCAGATACGCAGTATTTT.

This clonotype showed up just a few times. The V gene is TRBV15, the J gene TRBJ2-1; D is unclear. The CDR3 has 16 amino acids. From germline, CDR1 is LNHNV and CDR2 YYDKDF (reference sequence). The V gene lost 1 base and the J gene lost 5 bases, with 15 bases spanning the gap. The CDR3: CATSRVLYGRDNEQFF. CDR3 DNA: TGTGCCACCAGCAGAGTCCTTTACGGACGTGACAATGAGCAGTTCTTC.

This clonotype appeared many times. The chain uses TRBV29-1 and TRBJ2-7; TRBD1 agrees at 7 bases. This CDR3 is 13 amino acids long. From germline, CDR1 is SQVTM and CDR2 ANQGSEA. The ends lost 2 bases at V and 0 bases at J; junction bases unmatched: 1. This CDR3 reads CSVESGGSYEQYF. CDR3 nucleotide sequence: TGCAGCGTTGAATCAGGGGGCTCCTACGAGCAGTACTTC.

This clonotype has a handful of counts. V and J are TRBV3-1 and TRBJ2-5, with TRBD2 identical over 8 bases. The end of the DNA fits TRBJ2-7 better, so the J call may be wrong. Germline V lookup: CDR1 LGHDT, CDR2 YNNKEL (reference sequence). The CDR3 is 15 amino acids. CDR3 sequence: CASSLGSAGVFEQYF. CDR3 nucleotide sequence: TGTGCCAGCAGTCTCGGATCAGCGGGGGTCTTCGAGCAGTACTTC.

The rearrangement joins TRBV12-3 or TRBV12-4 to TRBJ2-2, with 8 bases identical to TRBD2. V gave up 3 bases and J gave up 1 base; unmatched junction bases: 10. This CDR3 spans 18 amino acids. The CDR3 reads CASSFLAGRPKNTGELFF. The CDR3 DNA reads TGTGCCAGCAGTTTCTTAGCGGGACGGCCAAAGAACACCGGGGAGCTGTTTTTT.

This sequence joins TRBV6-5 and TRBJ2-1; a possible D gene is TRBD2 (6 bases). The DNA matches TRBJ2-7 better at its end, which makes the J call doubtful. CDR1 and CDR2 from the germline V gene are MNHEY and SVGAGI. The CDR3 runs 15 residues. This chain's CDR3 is CASSHGGNSYNEQYF. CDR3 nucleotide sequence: TGTGCCAGCAGCCACGGGGGAAACTCCTACAATGAGCAGTACTTC.

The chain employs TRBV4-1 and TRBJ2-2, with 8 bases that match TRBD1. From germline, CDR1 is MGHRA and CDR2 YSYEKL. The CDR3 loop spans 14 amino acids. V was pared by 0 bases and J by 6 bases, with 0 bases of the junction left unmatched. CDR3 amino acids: CASSQDRGPGELFF. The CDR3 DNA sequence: TGCGCCAGCAGCCAAGACAGGGGGCCCGGGGAGCTGTTTTTT.

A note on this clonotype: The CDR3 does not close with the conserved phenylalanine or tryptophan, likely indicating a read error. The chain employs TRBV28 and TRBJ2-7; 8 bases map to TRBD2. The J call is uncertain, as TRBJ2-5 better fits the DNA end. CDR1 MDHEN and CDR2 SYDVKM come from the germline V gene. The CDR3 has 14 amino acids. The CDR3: CASSFERERKTQYL. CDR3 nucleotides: TGTGCCAGCAGTTTCGAGCGGGAGAGAAAGACCCAGTACCTC.

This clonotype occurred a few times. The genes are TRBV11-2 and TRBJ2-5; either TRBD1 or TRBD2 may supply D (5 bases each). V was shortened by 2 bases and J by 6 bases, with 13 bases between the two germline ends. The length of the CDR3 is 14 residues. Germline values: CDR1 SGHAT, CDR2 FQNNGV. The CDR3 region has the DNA TGTGCCAGCAGCTTACTGGGCCAGGGACAGACCCAGTACTTC. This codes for CASSLLGQGQTQYF.

The CDR3 region is CASSLYWGGDRGWKTQYF. In DNA form, the CDR3 reads TGTGCCAGCAGTTTATATTGGGGGGGGGACAGGGGATGGAAGACCCAGTACTTC. The gene calls are TRBV27 and TRBJ2-4; 10 nucleotides match TRBD1. The J call could be wrong; TRBJ2-5 is a better fit for the DNA end. The CDR3 sequence is 18 residues long. The germline V gene has CDR1 MNHEY and CDR2 SMNVEV (reference sequence).

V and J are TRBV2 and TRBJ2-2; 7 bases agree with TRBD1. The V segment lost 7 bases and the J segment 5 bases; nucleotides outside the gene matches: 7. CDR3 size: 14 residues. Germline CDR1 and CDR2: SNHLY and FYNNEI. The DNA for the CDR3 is TGTGCCAGCACCCTGGACAGGATGACCGGGGAGCTGTTTTTT. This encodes CASTLDRMTGELFF.

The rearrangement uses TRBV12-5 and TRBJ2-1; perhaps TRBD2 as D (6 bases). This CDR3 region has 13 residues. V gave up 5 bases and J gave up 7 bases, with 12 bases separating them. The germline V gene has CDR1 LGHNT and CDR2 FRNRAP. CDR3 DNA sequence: TGTGCTAGTGGTCCCCTTGGGGGGAATGAGCAGTTCTTC. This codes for CASGPLGGNEQFF.

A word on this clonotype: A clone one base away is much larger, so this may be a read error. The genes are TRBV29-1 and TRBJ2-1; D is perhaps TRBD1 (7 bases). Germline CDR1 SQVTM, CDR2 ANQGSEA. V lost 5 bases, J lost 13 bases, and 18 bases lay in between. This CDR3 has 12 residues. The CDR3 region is CSVRQGGETQFF. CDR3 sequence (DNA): TGCAGCGTTCGACAGGGAGGAGAGACCCAGTTCTTC.

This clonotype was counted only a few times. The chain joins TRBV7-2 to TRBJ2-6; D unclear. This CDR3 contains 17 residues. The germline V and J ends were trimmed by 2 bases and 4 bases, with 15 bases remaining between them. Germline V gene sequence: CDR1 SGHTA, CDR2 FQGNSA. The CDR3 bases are TGTGCCAGCAGCTTAATTACAGTGTCCTCCGGGGCCAACGTCCTGACTTTC. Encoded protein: CASSLITVSSGANVLTF.

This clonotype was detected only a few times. CDR3 protein: CASSPTGISEAFF. In DNA form, the CDR3 reads TGTGCCAGCAGTCCTACAGGGATCTCTGAAGCTTTCTTT. The V and J genes are TRBV7-9 and TRBJ1-1; maybe TRBD1 (6 bases). The V and J ends lost 6 bases and 6 bases respectively, with 14 bases between them. Germline CDR1 SEHNR, CDR2 FQNEAQ (reference sequence). The length of the CDR3 is 13 residues.